Following are 26 T cell receptor beta chains from one sample sequenced in a study of T cells after yellow fever vaccination. TCRdb re-called the 5' RACE reads through MiXCR, storing one row per CDR3 protein. The table shows about 340,000 distinct CDR3 sequences, with under 5% occurring only once. The sequencing used PBMCs, collected 5 days after the yellow fever booster vaccination. The receptors stem from a man between 18 and 29 years old who received the YFV17D yellow fever vaccine.

The rearrangement joins TRBV5-1 to TRBJ2-7; D not resolved. This CDR3 has 14 residues. Germline values: CDR1 SGHRS, CDR2 YFSETQ. The V and J ends lost 0 bases and 4 bases respectively, with 11 bases between them. Here the CDR3 reads CASSLADGRYEQYF. CDR3 DNA sequence: TGCGCCAGCAGCTTGGCCGATGGTAGGTACGAGCAGTACTTC.

This clonotype was picked up a small number of times. The chain employs TRBV4-3 and TRBJ1-2; 9 bases line up with TRBD1. V lost 5 bases and J lost 2; bases outside the gene matches: 0. Looked up from germline, CDR1 is LGHNA and CDR2 is YSLEER. The CDR3 loop spans 13 amino acids. CDR3 DNA: TGCGCCAGCAGCGACAGGGGGAACTATGGCTACACCTTC. Amino acid sequence: CASSDRGNYGYTF.

The chain uses TRBV20-1 and TRBJ1-5, with D unresolved. This CDR3 is 15 amino acids long. Trimming removed 7 bases at V and 4 bases at J, with 20 bases between. Germline V gives CDR1 DFQATT, CDR2 SNEGSKA (reference sequence). For the CDR3, the DNA is TGCAGTGTCGAGGGCCGGACCACGACAAATCAGCCCCAGCATTTT. Translated, it gives CSVEGRTTTNQPQHF.

This chain uses TRBV5-1 with TRBJ2-6; D not resolved. V dropped 4 bases and J dropped 0 bases, with 20 bases sitting between them. Germline V gene data show CDR1 as SGHRS and CDR2 as YFSETQ. The CDR3 loop spans 19 amino acids. This CDR3 is CASSELGPVPVSGANVLTF. In DNA, the CDR3 is TGCGCCAGCAGCGAACTTGGGCCAGTCCCAGTCTCTGGGGCCAACGTCCTGACTTTC.

This rearrangement joins TRBV6-2 or TRBV6-3 to TRBJ2-5; D not certain. CDR3 length: 12 amino acids. With 5 bases removed from V and 3 bases from J, the gap between germline ends came to 7 bases. The germline CDR1 and CDR2 sequences are MNHEY and SVGEGT. The CDR3 DNA follows: TGTGCCAGCAGTGACTGGGAAGAGACCCAGTACTTC. Amino acid sequence: CASSDWEETQYF.

The V call is TRBV19, the J call TRBJ1-1, with D unresolved. Germline values: CDR1 LNHDA, CDR2 SQIVND (reference sequence). The V and J ends lost 3 bases and 1 base respectively, with 6 bases between them. This CDR3 has 13 amino acids. The CDR3 nucleotides are TGTGCCAGTAGTATGTCAGAGAACACTGAAGCTTTCTTT. Encoded protein: CASSMSENTEAFF.

This clonotype was detected many times. The chain uses TRBV15 and TRBJ1-1; tentative D call: TRBD1 (5 bases). Germline CDR1 is LNHNV and CDR2 is YYDKDF (reference sequence). Between the trimmed V and J ends, which lost 3 bases and 5 bases, there was a span of 10 bases. The CDR3 is 13 amino acids. CDR3 residues: CATSRVQGTEAFF. DNA of the CDR3: TGTGCCACCAGCAGGGTCCAGGGTACTGAAGCTTTCTTT.

This rearrangement joins TRBV20-1 to TRBJ2-3; 9 bases align to TRBD2. Germline V gene sequence: CDR1 DFQATT, CDR2 SNEGSKA (reference sequence). The CDR3 has 16 residues. V trimming: 0 bases; J trimming: 4 bases; junction bases outside the gene matches: 8. The CDR3, as DNA: TGCAGTGCTAGAGACCCCAGCGGGGGGTCTCCAGATACGCAGTATTTT. This sequence encodes CSARDPSGGSPDTQYF.

The V and J genes are TRBV19 and TRBJ1-4; D is ambiguous. CDR1 and CDR2 from the germline V gene are LNHDA and SQIVND (reference sequence). The CDR3 covers 13 residues. Trimming took 5 bases from V and 4 from J, leaving 8 bases between them. The CDR3 sequence: CASSRADNEKLFF. CDR3 in DNA: TGTGCCAGTAGTCGTGCCGATAATGAAAAACTGTTTTTT.

The table lists this clonotype with a few counts. The V call is TRBV29-1, the J call TRBJ2-3, with TRBD1 matching over 7 bases. This CDR3 region has 12 residues. In germline, CDR1 is SQVTM, CDR2 ANQGSEA. Trimming took 4 bases from V and 4 from J; bases not matched to a gene: 2. This CDR3 reads CSVVDRADTQYF. The DNA for the CDR3 is TGCAGCGTTGTAGACAGGGCAGATACGCAGTATTTT.

The sample holds many counts of this clonotype. The chain employs TRBV7-2 and TRBJ1-5; perhaps TRBD1 as D (6 bases). Trimming removed 8 bases at V and 11 bases at J, with 22 bases between. The CDR3 runs 14 residues. Germline V CDR1 and CDR2: SGHTA, FQGNSA. The CDR3: CASGPGSTEGAQHF. In DNA, the CDR3 is TGTGCCAGCGGCCCCGGGTCAACTGAGGGGGCCCAGCATTTT.

The rearrangement uses TRBV11-2 and TRBJ1-1, with D possibly matching TRBD1 (5 bases). The germline CDR1 and CDR2 sequences are SGHAT and FQNNGV. Deletions cut 3 bases from V and 6 bases from J, with 11 bases between. The CDR3 has 13 amino acids. In nucleotides, the CDR3 is TGTGCCAGCAGCTTTGGGGCGGGGGCTGAAGCTTTCTTT. Protein sequence: CASSFGAGAEAFF.

This rearrangement joins TRBV6-5 to TRBJ1-5; D gene unclear. The germline V gene encodes CDR1 MNHEY and CDR2 SVGAGI. The CDR3 consists of 15 residues. V dropped 0 bases and J dropped 3 bases, with 9 bases sitting between them. The CDR3 nucleotides are TGTGCCAGCAGTTACTCGGCGAATAACAATCAGCCCCAGCATTTT. Encoded protein: CASSYSANNNQPQHF.

This clonotype has only a few counts. The chain uses TRBV5-1 and TRBJ2-2, with 11 bases fitting TRBD1. Germline values: CDR1 SGHRS, CDR2 YFSETQ. Trimming at V came to 4 bases and at J to 6 bases, leaving 5 bases not matched to a gene. This CDR3 has 15 amino acids. The CDR3 nucleotides are TGCGCCAGCAGCGCCCGGACAGGGGGCGCCGGGGAGCTGTTTTTT. Protein product: CASSARTGGAGELFF.

The V and J genes are TRBV5-5 and TRBJ2-5; TRBD1 might be the D (5 bases). CDR1 is SGHKS, CDR2 YYEKEE, per germline (reference sequence). The CDR3 spans 13 residues. V lost 4 bases and J lost 5, with 12 bases in between. CDR3 nucleotide sequence: TGTGCCAGCAGCCCGACAGTATTTGAGACCCAGTACTTC. Translating it yields CASSPTVFETQYF.

The rearrangement links TRBV27 to TRBJ2-6; D gene uncertain. The V end lost 4 bases, the J end lost 2 bases, and 6 bases lay between the germline ends. Per the germline V gene, CDR1 is MNHEY and CDR2 is SMNVEV (reference sequence). The CDR3 contains 14 residues. In DNA, the CDR3 is TGTGCCAGCAGTTGGGCAGCTGGGGCCAACGTCCTGACTTTC. Protein: CASSWAAGANVLTF. Supplemented by reference TRBV27 and TRBJ2-6, the full variable domain reads EAQVTQNPRYLITVTGKKLTVTCSQNMNHEYMSWYRQDPGLGLRQIYYSMNVEVTDKGDVPEGYKVSRKEKRNFPLILESPSPNQTSLYFCASSWAAGANVLTFGAGSRLTVL.

About this clonotype itself: The junction departs from the called germline gene at one end, perhaps through a read error. CDR3 sequence (DNA): TGTGCCAGCAGCTCCCGGACTAGCGGGGTGATCACAGTTACGCAGTATTTT. Amino acid sequence: CASSSRTSGVITVTQYF. The chain combines TRBV7-9 with TRBJ2-3; 12 bases match TRBD2. Per germline, CDR1 SEHNR and CDR2 FQNEAQ (reference sequence). The length of the CDR3 is 17 residues.

The sample holds many counts of this clonotype. The chain carries TRBV7-3 and TRBJ2-1; TRBD2 aligns across 10 bases. V trimming: 5 bases; J trimming: 5 bases; junction bases outside the gene matches: 12. The CDR3 runs to 17 residues. The germline gives CDR1 SGHTA, CDR2 FQGTGA. CDR3 protein: CASSKTGRTSGNNEQFF. DNA for the CDR3: TGTGCCAGCAGCAAAACCGGCCGGACTAGCGGCAACAATGAGCAGTTCTTC. Full variable domain (rest looked up from reference TRBV7-3 and TRBJ2-1): GAGVSQTPSNKVTEKGKYVELRCDPISGHTALYWYRQSLGQGPEFLIYFQGTGAADDSGLPNDRFFAVRPEGSVSTLKIQRTERGDSAVYLCASSKTGRTSGNNEQFFGPGTRLTVL.

In this sample, this clonotype turned up many times. The chain couples TRBV11-1 to TRBJ2-5, with TRBD2 as a possible D gene (5 bases). CDR1 is SGHAT and CDR2 is FQDESV in the germline V gene (reference sequence). This CDR3 comprises 15 residues. Trimming shortened V by 2 bases and J by 5 bases, and 15 bases separated the two germline ends. As DNA, the CDR3 is TGTGCCAGCAGCTTAAGACGAGGGCCTAGGGAGACCCAGTACTTC. Translation: CASSLRRGPRETQYF.

The table lists this clonotype with many counts. The chain links TRBV6-4 to TRBJ2-1; 11 bases match TRBD1. The CDR3 sequence is 16 residues long. Germline loops: CDR1 MRHNA, CDR2 SNTAGT. Losses at the gene ends were 2 bases for V and 6 bases for J; bases not matched to a gene: 6. CDR3 sequence: CASSDTPGTGGNEQFF. The CDR3 DNA reads as TGTGCCAGCAGTGACACCCCCGGGACAGGGGGCAATGAGCAGTTCTTC.

This clonotype was seen at least ten times. This chain joins TRBV18 and TRBJ2-7; possible D gene TRBD1, 6 bases. Per germline, CDR1 KGHSH and CDR2 LQKENI. This CDR3 contains 11 residues. The CDR3: CAAGRGYEQYF. The CDR3 nucleotides are TGTGCGGCAGGCAGGGGTTACGAGCAGTACTTC.

J is TRBJ1-5 and V is TRBV4-2; D is unclear. V was shortened by 0 bases and J by 2 bases, with 11 bases between the two germline ends. The CDR3 totals 16 residues. Germline V gene sequence: CDR1 LGHNA, CDR2 YNFKEQ. The CDR3 coding sequence is TGTGCCAGCAGCCAAGAGGCGGCTCAGGGCAATCAGCCCCAGCATTTT. Translating gives CASSQEAAQGNQPQHF.

The chain links TRBV5-5 to TRBJ1-2, with D uncertain. The CDR3 is made up of 12 amino acids. Germline V lookup: CDR1 SGHKS, CDR2 YYEKEE (reference sequence). V dropped 1 base and J dropped 7 bases, with 8 bases sitting between them. The DNA of the CDR3 is TGTGCCAGCAGCTTGTTAATTGGTGGCTACACCTTC. Encoded protein: CASSLLIGGYTF. Full variable domain (outside the CDR3, taken from reference TRBV5-5 and TRBJ1-2): DAGVTQSPTHLIKTRGQQVTLRCSPISGHKSVSWYQQVLGQGPQFIFQYYEKEERGRGNFPDRFSARQFPNYSSELNVNALLLGDSALYLCASSLLIGGYTFGSGTRLTVV.

This clonotype occurred many times. The V call is TRBV5-6, the J call TRBJ1-6; 8 bases are a match to TRBD1. Germline CDR1 SGHDT, CDR2 YYEEEE. The CDR3 covers 15 residues. J was trimmed by 10 bases and V by 4 bases; bases with no gene match: 10. CDR3 sequence (DNA): TGTGCCAGCAGCCGGTACGGGACAGGCGAATCACCCCTCCACTTT. Amino acids: CASSRYGTGESPLHF.

This sequence joins TRBV6-2 or TRBV6-3 and TRBJ2-3; D remains ambiguous. This CDR3 is built from 13 residues. Germline loops: CDR1 MNHEY, CDR2 SVGEGT. V was shortened by 2 bases and J by 4 bases, with 7 bases between the two germline ends. CDR3 coding DNA: TGTGCCAGCAGTTACCCTACACCAGATACGCAGTATTTT. It codes for CASSYPTPDTQYF.

This clonotype was seen only a few times. V and J are TRBV7-9 and TRBJ1-1, with D uncertain. With 2 bases removed from V and 3 bases from J, the gap between germline ends came to 13 bases. This CDR3 region has 15 residues. The germline gives CDR1 SEHNR, CDR2 FQNEAQ (reference sequence). CDR3 residues: CASSLRVGGDTEAFF. The CDR3 DNA reads TGTGCCAGCAGCTTAAGGGTGGGCGGAGACACTGAAGCTTTCTTT.